This T cell receptor (beta chain) came from a study of stem cell transplantation in POMP-related autoinflammatory disease. Study-wide background: The study hypothesized thymoproteasome defects skew the TRB repertoire via impaired CD8+ selection. Points from the study as a whole: Patients with PRAID showed a restricted number of unique TRB V-J gene pairings. PRAID patients trended toward lower TRB diversity and higher clonality in all analyzed T-cell subsets.

Measured with immunoSEQ multiplex PCR; TCRdb has only the in-frame clones, and not every one. This table has roughly 70,000 clones, approximately 90% appearing once. In germline, CDR1 is KGHSH, CDR2 LQKENI. V lost 2 bases and J 3 bases, leaving 14 bases between the germline ends. This CDR3 region has 16 residues. In regard to this clone: Antigen specificity is unknown.

Prominent immunodeficiency with autoinflammation defined PRAID. Sample: CD4+ T cells from PBMCs, taken after stem cell transplantation. This TCR was recovered from a human patient with POMP-related autoinflammation and immune dysregulation (PRAID). A share of the T cells may be of graft donor origin. The chain recombines TRBV18 with TRBJ1-3; unclear D gene. CDR3 sequence: CASSPGGGSIGNTIYF. The CDR3 nucleotides read TGTGCCAGCTCACCAGGTGGAGGGAGCATTGGAAACACCATATATTTT.